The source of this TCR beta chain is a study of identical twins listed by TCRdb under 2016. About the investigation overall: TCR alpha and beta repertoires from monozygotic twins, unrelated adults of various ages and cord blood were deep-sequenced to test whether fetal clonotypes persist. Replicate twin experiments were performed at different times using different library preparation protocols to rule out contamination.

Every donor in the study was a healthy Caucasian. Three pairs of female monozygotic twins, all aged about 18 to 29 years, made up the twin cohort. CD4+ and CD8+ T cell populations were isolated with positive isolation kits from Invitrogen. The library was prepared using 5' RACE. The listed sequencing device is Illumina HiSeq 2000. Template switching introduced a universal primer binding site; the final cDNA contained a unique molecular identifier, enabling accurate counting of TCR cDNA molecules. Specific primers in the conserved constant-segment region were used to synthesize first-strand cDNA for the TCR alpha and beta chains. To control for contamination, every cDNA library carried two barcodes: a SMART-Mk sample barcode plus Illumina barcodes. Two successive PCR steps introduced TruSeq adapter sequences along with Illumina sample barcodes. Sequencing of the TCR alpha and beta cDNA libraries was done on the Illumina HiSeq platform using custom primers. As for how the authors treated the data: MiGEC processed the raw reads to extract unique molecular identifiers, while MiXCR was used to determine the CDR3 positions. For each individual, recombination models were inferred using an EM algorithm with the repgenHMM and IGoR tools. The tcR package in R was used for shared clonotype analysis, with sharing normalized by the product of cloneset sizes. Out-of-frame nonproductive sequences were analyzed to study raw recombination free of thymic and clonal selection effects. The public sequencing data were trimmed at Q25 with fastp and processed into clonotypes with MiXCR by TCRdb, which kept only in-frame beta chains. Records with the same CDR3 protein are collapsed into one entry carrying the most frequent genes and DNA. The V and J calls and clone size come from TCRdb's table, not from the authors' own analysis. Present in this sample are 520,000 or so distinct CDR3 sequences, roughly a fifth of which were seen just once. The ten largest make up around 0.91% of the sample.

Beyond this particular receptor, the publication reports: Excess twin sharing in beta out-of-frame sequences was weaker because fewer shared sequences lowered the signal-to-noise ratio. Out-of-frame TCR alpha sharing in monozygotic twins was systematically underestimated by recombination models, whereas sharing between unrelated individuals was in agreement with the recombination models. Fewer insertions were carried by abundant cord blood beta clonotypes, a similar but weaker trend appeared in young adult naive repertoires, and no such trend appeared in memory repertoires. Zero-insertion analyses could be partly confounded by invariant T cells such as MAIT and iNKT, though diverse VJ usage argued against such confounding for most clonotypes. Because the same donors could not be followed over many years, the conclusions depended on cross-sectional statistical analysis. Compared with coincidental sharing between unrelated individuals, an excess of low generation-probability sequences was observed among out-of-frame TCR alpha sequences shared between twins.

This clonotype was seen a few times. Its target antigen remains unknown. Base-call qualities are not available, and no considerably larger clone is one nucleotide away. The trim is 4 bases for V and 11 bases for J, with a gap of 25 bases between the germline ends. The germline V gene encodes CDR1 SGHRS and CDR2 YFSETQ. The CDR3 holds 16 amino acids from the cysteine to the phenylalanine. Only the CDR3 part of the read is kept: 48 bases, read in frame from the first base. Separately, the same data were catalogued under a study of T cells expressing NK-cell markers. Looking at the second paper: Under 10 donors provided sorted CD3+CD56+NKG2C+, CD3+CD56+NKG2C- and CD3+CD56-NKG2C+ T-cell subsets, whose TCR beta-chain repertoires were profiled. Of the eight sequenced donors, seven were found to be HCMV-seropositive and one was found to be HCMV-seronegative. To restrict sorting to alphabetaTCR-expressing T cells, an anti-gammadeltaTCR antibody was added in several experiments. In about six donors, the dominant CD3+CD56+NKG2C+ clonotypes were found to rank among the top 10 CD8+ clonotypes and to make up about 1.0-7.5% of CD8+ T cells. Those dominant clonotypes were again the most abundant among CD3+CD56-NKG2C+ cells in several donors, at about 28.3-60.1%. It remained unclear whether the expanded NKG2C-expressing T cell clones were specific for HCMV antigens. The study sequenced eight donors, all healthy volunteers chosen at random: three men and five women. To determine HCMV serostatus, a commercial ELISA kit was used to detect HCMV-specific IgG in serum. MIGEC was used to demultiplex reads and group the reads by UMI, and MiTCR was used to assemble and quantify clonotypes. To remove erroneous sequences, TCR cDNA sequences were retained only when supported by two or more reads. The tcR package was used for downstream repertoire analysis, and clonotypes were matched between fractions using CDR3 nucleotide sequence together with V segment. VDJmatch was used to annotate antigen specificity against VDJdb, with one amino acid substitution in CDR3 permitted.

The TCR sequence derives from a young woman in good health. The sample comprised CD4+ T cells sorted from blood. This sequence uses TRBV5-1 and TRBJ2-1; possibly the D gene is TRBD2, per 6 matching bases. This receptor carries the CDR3 CASSTGGPSPDFKQFF. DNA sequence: TGCGCCAGCAGCACCGGGGGACCGTCCCCTGATTTCAAGCAGTTCTTC.